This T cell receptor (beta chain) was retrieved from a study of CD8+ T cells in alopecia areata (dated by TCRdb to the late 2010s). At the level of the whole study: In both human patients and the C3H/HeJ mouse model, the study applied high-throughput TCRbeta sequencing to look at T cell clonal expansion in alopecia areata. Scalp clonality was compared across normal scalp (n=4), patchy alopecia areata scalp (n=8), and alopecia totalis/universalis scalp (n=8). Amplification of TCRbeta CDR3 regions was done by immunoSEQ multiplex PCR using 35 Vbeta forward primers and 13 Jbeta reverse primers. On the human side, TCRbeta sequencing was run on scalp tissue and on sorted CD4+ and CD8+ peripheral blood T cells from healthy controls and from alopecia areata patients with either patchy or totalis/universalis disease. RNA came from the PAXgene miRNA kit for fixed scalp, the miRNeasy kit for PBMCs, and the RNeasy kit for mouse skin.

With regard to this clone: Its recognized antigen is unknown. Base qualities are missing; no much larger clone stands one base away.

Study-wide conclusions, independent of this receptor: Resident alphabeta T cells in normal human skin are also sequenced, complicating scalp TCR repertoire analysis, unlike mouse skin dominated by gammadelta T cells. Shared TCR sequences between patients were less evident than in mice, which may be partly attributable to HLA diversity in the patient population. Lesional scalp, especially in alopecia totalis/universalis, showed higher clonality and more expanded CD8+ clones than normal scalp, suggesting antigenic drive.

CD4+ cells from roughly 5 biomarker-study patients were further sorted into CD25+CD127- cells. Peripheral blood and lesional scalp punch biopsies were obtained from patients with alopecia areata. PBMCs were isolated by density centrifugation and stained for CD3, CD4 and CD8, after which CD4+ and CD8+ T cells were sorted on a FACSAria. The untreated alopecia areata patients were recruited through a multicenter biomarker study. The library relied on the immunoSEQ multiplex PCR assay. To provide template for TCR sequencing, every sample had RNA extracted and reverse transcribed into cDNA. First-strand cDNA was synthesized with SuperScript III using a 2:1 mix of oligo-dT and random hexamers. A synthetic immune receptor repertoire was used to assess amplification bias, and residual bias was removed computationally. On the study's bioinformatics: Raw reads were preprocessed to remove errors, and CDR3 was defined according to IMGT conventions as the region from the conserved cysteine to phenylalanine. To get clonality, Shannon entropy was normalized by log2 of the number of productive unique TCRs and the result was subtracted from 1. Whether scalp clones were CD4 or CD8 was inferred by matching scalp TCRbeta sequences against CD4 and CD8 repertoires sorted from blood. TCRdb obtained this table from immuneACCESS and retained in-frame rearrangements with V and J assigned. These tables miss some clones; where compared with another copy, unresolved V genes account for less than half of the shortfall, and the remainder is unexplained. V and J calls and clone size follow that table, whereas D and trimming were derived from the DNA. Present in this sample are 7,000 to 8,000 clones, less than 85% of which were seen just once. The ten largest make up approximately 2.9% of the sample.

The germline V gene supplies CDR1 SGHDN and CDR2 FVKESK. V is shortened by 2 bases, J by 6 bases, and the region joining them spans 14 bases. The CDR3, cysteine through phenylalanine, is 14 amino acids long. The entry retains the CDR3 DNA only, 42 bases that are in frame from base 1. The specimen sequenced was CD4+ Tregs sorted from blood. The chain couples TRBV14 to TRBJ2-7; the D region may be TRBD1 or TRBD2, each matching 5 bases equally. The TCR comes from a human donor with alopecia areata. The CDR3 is CASSQLLGVREQYF. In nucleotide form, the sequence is TGTGCCAGCAGCCAACTTCTGGGGGTCCGCGAGCAGTACTTC.